What follows are 9 T cell receptor beta chains derived from one specimen sequenced in a study of OX40 agonist ivuxolimab in advanced cancers. Clones were read by immunoSEQ multiplex PCR, and TCRdb kept only the in-frame ones, dropping some. The sample yields tens of thousands of clones, about four fifths seen once. Sequenced here: CD4+ or CD8+ T cells sorted from blood, sampled in a trial of the OX40 agonist ivuxolimab. The receptors originated from an adult with an advanced solid tumor such as melanoma, head and neck, liver or kidney cancer.

This clone is medium-sized within its sample. In the same sample, other DNA sequences code for this CDR3. This chain connects TRBV19 to TRBJ2-7, with D tentatively TRBD1 (5 bases). The CDR3 has 13 residues. The V end lost 2 bases, the J end lost 6 bases, and 11 bases lay between the germline ends. Germline assignment: CDR1 LNHDA and CDR2 SQIVND (reference sequence). The CDR3 DNA sequence: TGTGCCAGTAGTATACGGCAGGGCTCCGAGCAGTACTTC. Its translation: CASSIRQGSEQYF.

This chain links TRBV6-1 with TRBJ1-1, with D unresolved. V was shortened by 9 bases and J by 3 bases, with 8 bases between the two germline ends. This CDR3 contains 11 residues. Germline assignment: CDR1 MNHNS and CDR2 SASEGT. CDR3 protein: CARRLHTEAFF. The CDR3, as DNA: TGTGCCAGACGGTTGCACACTGAAGCTTTCTTT.

The V gene is TRBV5-6, the J gene TRBJ2-5, with TRBD2 identical over 8 bases. The ends lost 4 bases at V and 4 bases at J; junction bases unmatched: 6. The germline gives CDR1 SGHDT, CDR2 YYEEEE. The CDR3 covers 14 residues. In DNA, the CDR3 is TGTGCCAGCAGCCCCCCCGGGGGGGCAGAGACCCAGTACTTC. Translated, it gives CASSPPGGAETQYF.

The J gene is TRBJ2-7, the V gene TRBV15; D not certain. V was trimmed by 0 bases and J by 3 bases, leaving 3 bases between them. This CDR3 comprises 12 residues. From germline, CDR1 is LNHNV and CDR2 YYDKDF (reference sequence). The CDR3 loop is CATSRDHYEQYF. The DNA of the CDR3 is TGTGCCACCAGCAGAGATCACTACGAGCAGTACTTC.

This sequence joins TRBV7-9 and TRBJ1-1, with TRBD1 as a possible D gene (5 bases). In germline, CDR1 is SEHNR, CDR2 FQNEAQ (reference sequence). Trimming shortened V by 2 bases and J by 8 bases, and 18 bases separated the two germline ends. The CDR3 spans 15 residues. The CDR3 here is CASSLRGVGEGEAFF. The CDR3 bases are TGTGCCAGCAGCTTAAGGGGCGTGGGAGAGGGGGAAGCTTTCTTT.

J is TRBJ1-2 and V is TRBV7-3; weak D call: TRBD1 (6 bases). V dropped 5 bases and J dropped 7 bases, with 14 bases sitting between them. Germline V gives CDR1 SGHTA, CDR2 FQGTGA. The CDR3 spans 13 residues. The CDR3, as DNA: TGTGCCAGCAGCCCAACAGGGAATCTTGGCTACACCTTC. Encoded protein: CASSPTGNLGYTF.

CDR3 amino acids: CASSAGQPPDTQYF. CDR3 nucleotide sequence: TGTGCCAGCAGTGCAGGACAGCCCCCAGATACGCAGTATTTT. The chain carries TRBV28 and TRBJ2-3; maybe TRBD1 (6 bases). The CDR3 is made up of 14 amino acids. Trimming stripped 5 bases from V and 4 bases from J, with 13 bases between. Germline V gives CDR1 MDHEN, CDR2 SYDVKM.

The V gene is TRBV19, the J gene TRBJ2-7, with 7 positions matching TRBD1. CDR3 size: 14 residues. J gave up 0 bases and V 6 bases, and 5 bases lay outside the gene matches. Germline V CDR1 and CDR2: LNHDA, SQIVND (reference sequence). This chain's CDR3 is CASRRTGYSYEQYF. Here the CDR3 DNA reads TGTGCCAGTAGGAGGACAGGATACTCCTACGAGCAGTACTTC.

This clone was seen once. The chain employs TRBV29-1 and TRBJ2-7; D gene unclear. This CDR3 has 13 amino acids. With 4 bases removed from V and 6 bases from J, the gap between germline ends came to 16 bases. The V gene's germline CDR1 is SQVTM and CDR2 ANQGSEA. CDR3 loop: CSVGLDPRGEQYF. CDR3 coding DNA: TGCAGCGTTGGCCTGGACCCACGCGGCGAGCAGTACTTC.